This TCR beta chain was recorded in a study of T cells in Graves' hyperthyroidism and ophthalmopathy. Study-level information: Before any treatment, at initial diagnosis, peripheral blood was collected. Study-level points and caveats: Most expanded thyroid clonotypes above 0.001 recurred in blood. It was a median approximately 6 months before onset that the model predicted ophthalmopathy.

Amplification yielded TCR beta CDR3 regions, with RNA transcripts as the source. HTBI primers drove first-round RT-PCR of the TCR CDR3. One entry per CDR3 protein results from TCRdb running MiXCR on the multiplex PCR reads. The sample includes 560,000 or so distinct CDR3 sequences, 20% seen only once; the top ten take 47%. Regarding this clonotype: Its antigen is unidentified.

The germline V gene encodes CDR1 DFQATT and CDR2 SNEGSKA (reference sequence). The CDR3 has 11 residues. V lost 6 bases and J 8 bases, leaving 13 bases between the germline ends. The V call is TRBV20-1, the J call TRBJ1-2; TRBD1 might be the D (6 bases). This clonotype was obtained from a man in his forties with Graves' ophthalmopathy. The specimen was blood. The DNA for the CDR3 is TGCAGTGCCGCAACAGGGACGGGCTACACCTTC. This gives the protein CSAATGTGYTF.